Listed below are T cell receptor beta chains from one sample, sequenced in a study of technical replicates of blood from a handful of donors. TCRdb's copy holds only in-frame clones and misses some; the assay was immunoSEQ multiplex PCR. The table lists roughly 73,000 clones, approximately 93% of them singletons. The material sequenced was T cells isolated from PBMCs. The receptors were gathered from a human donor in good health. CDR3s include the opening cysteine and the closing phenylalanine or tryptophan. D genes are given only for firm matches. Some rows have no size entry. The others give once, few or many, or a class for an expanded clone.

clone size	V gene	J gene	D gene	CDR3 length	CDR3 protein	CDR3 DNA
.	TRBV6-5	TRBJ1-1	.	16	CASSSRRGGRATEAFF	TGTGCCAGCAGTTCGAGGCGCGGGGGCCGAGCGACTGAAGCTTTCTTT
few	TRBV7-9	TRBJ1-4	.	14	CASRPGGFYEKLFF	TGTGCCAGCAGACCGGGGGGATTCTATGAAAAACTGTTTTTT
.	TRBV6-4	TRBJ2-3	.	13	CASRNRQGGTQYF	TGTGCCAGCAGAAACCGACAGGGAGGCACGCAGTATTTT
.	TRBV28	TRBJ2-1	TRBD2	14	CASSLRGGNNEQFF	TGTGCCAGCAGTTTGAGGGGAGGGAACAATGAGCAGTTCTTC
.	TRBV6-1	TRBJ2-5	TRBD2	14	CASTSGGPLETQYF	TGTGCCAGCACATCGGGGGGGCCTTTAGAGACCCAGTACTTC
.	TRBV6-5	TRBJ1-1	TRBD1	14	CASSSDRGYTEAFF	TGTGCCAGCAGTTCCGACAGGGGGTACACTGAAGCTTTCTTT
.	TRBV10-3	TRBJ2-7	TRBD1	16	CAISEGGTGTGYEQYF	TGTGCCATCAGTGAGGGGGGGACTGGGACAGGGTACGAGCAGTACTTC
.	TRBV5-3	TRBJ1-6	.	16	CARSLTWGGYNSPLHF	TGTGCCAGAAGCTTGACTTGGGGGGGATATAATTCACCCCTCCACTTT
.	TRBV10-2	TRBJ1-4	.	14	CASSKGFTNEKLFF	TGCGCCAGCAGTAAGGGGTTTACTAATGAAAAACTGTTTTTT
.	TRBV28	TRBJ2-5	TRBD2	17	CASSTFLTSGGGETQYF	TGTGCCAGCAGCACTTTCCTGACTAGCGGAGGGGGCGAGACCCAGTACTTC
.	TRBV13	TRBJ2-7	.	15	CASSLGRAYSYEQYF	TGTGCCAGCAGCTTAGGGAGGGCCTATTCCTACGAGCAGTACTTC
.	TRBV29-1	TRBJ2-1	.	15	CSVELTGSSYNEQFF	TGCAGCGTTGAACTAACAGGTAGCTCCTACAATGAGCAGTTCTTC
.	TRBV7-9	TRBJ2-4	TRBD2	19	CASSSEREALSGTKNIQYF	TGTGCCAGCAGCTCGGAGCGGGAGGCGTTGAGTGGAACCAAAAACATTCAGTACTTC
.	TRBV5-1	TRBJ1-1	TRBD1	14	CASSPGQGGTEAFF	TGCGCCAGCAGCCCTGGACAGGGAGGCACTGAAGCTTTCTTT
.	TRBV11-3	TRBJ1-1	TRBD1	13	CASSFTGDTEAFF	TGTGCCAGCAGCTTCACAGGGGACACTGAAGCTTTCTTT
.	TRBV10-3	TRBJ2-7	TRBD1	15	CAIRQDRGSPYEQYF	TGTGCCATCAGACAGGACAGGGGGTCCCCCTACGAGCAGTACTTC
.	TRBV6-1	TRBJ1-4	TRBD1	15	CASRQTGRNNEKLFF	TGTGCCAGCAGACAGACAGGGCGAAATAATGAAAAACTGTTTTTT
.	TRBV19	TRBJ1-1	TRBD1	14	CASSRDRGLLDAFF	TGTGCCAGTTCCAGGGACAGGGGGCTGTTGGATGCTTTCTTT
.	TRBV2	TRBJ1-3	TRBD1	15	CASSFSQGAGNTIYF	TGTGCCAGCAGTTTCTCCCAGGGGGCTGGAAACACCATATATTTT
.	TRBV6-5	TRBJ2-1	TRBD1	15	CASKGTGESYNEQFF	TGTGCCAGCAAAGGGACAGGTGAATCCTACAATGAGCAGTTCTTC
.	TRBV28	TRBJ2-3	.	15	CASSFSSPSTDTQYF	TGTGCCAGCAGTTTTAGCAGTCCTAGCACAGATACGCAGTATTTT
.	TRBV6-5	TRBJ2-5	.	16	CASSYSPADFQETQYF	TGTGCCAGCAGTTACTCCCCAGCGGACTTCCAAGAGACCCAGTACTTC
.	TRBV25-1	TRBJ2-3	TRBD1	13	CASSGTGADTQYF	TGTGCCAGCAGTGGAACAGGGGCAGATACGCAGTATTTT
.	TRBV29-1	TRBJ2-2	.	13	CSVESGAPGELFF	TGCAGCGTTGAATCAGGGGCCCCCGGGGAGCTGTTTTTT
.	TRBV5-4	TRBJ1-5	TRBD1	18	CASTESRTGGASNQPQHF	TGTGCCAGCACCGAGTCCAGGACAGGGGGCGCCAGCAATCAGCCCCAGCATTTT
.	TRBV20-1	TRBJ1-1	TRBD1	10	CSASDEGQFF	TGCAGTGCTAGTGATGAGGGACAGTTCTTT
.	TRBV7-9	TRBJ2-7	TRBD2	15	CASSLGPSGAYEQYF	TGTGCCAGCAGCTTAGGTCCTAGCGGGGCCTACGAGCAGTACTTC
.	TRBV21-1	TRBJ1-1	.	16	CASSKGRQGSPTEAFF	TGTGCCAGCAGCAAAGGCCGACAGGGAAGCCCCACTGAAGCTTTCTTT
.	TRBV5-1	TRBJ1-2	.	13	CASSFRANYGYTF	TGCGCCAGCAGCTTTAGAGCTAACTATGGCTACACCTTC
.	TRBV28	TRBJ2-5	TRBD1	11	CAVTGGETQYF	TGTGCCGTTACAGGGGGAGAGACCCAGTACTTC